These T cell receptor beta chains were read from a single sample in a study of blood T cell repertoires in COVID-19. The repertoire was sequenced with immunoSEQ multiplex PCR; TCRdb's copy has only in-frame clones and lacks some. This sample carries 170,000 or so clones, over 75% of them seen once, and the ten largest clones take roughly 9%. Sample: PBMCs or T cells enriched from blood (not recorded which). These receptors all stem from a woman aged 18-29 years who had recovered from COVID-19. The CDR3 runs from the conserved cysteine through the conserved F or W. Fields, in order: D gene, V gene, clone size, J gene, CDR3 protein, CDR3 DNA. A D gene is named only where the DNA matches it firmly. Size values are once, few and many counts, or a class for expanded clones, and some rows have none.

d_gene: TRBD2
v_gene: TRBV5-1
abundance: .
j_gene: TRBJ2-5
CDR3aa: CASSLRLAGSLDETQYF
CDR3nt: TGCGCCAGCAGCTTGAGACTAGCGGGGTCACTTGATGAGACCCAGTACTTC

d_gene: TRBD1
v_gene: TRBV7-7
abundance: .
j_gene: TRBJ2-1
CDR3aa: CASSSSPGQGNEQFF
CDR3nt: TGTGCTAGCAGCTCCTCCCCGGGACAGGGGAATGAGCAGTTCTTC

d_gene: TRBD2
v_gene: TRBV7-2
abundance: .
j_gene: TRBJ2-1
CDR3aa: CASSSTGLVVYSSYNEQFF
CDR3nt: TGTGCCAGCAGTTCCACGGGACTAGTGGTTTATAGCTCCTACAATGAGCAGTTCTTC

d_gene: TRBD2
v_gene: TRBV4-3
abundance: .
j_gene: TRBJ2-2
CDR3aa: CASSPRGQAGGRRTGELFF
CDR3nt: TGCGCCAGCAGCCCCCGAGGTCAAGCGGGGGGGCGGCGCACCGGGGAGCTGTTTTTT

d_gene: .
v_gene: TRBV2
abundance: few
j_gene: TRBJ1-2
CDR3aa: CASRGVEGANYGYTF
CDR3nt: TGTGCCAGCAGAGGAGTAGAGGGAGCAAACTATGGCTACACCTTC

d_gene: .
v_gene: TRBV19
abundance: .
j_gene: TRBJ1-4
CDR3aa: CASSIQGNNEKLFF
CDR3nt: TGTGCCAGTAGTATACAGGGGAATAATGAAAAACTGTTTTTT

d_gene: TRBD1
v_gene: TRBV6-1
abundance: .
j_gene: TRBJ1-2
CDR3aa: CASREDRGPSYGYTF
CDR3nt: TGTGCCAGCAGAGAAGACAGGGGGCCTTCCTATGGCTACACCTTC

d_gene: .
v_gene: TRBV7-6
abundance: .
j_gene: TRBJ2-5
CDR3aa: CASSEGTARAETQYF
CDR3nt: TGTGCCAGCAGCGAAGGGACTGCGCGGGCAGAGACCCAGTACTTC

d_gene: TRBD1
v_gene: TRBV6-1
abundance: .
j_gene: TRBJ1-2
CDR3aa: CASSEEVAGTGREGYTF
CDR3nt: TGTGCCAGCAGCGAAGAGGTAGCGGGGACAGGGCGTGAAGGCTACACCTTC

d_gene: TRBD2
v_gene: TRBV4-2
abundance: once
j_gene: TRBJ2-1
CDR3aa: CASSQAGGRRILAGEHDEQFF
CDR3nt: TGTGCCAGCAGCCAAGCAGGGGGACGACGAATACTAGCGGGAGAGCATGATGAGCAGTTCTTC

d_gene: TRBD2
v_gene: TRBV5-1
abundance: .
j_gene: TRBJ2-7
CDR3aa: CASSSTGTSGLEQYF
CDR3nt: TGCGCCAGCAGCTCTACCGGGACTAGCGGTCTGGAGCAGTACTTC

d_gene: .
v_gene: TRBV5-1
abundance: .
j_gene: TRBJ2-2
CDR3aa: CASSSGLKENTGELFF
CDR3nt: TGCGCCAGCAGCTCGGGACTGAAGGAGAACACCGGGGAGCTGTTTTTT

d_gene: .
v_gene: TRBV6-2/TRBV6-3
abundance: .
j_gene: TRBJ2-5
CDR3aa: CASSYSLGAPQETQYF
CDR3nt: TGTGCCAGCAGTTACTCGTTGGGGGCCCCGCAAGAGACCCAGTACTTC

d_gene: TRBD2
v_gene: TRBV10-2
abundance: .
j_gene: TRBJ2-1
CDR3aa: CASSEKGGRADNEQFF
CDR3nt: TGCGCCAGCAGTGAGAAGGGCGGGAGGGCCGACAATGAGCAGTTCTTC

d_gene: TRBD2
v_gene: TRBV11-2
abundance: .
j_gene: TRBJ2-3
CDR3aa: CASSLAGVRTDTQYF
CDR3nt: TGTGCCAGCAGCTTGGCGGGAGTGAGGACAGATACGCAGTATTTT

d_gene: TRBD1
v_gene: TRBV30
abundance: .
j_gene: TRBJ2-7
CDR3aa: CAWSVEPGQTYEQYF
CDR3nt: TGTGCCTGGAGTGTGGAGCCGGGACAGACCTACGAGCAGTACTTC

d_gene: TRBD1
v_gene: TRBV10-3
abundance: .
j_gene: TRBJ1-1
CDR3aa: CAISSRDRGLSEAFF
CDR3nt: TGTGCCATCAGTTCCCGGGACAGGGGTCTTTCTGAAGCTTTCTTT

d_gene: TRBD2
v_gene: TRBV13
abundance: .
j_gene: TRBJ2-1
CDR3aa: CASSLGRLAGGPDEQFF
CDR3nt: TGTGCCAGCAGCTTAGGCCGGCTAGCGGGAGGGCCGGATGAGCAGTTCTTC

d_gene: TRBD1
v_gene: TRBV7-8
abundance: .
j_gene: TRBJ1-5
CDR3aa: CASSLASGTGVGGNQPQHF
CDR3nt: TGTGCCAGCAGCTTAGCTTCTGGGACAGGGGTAGGAGGCAATCAGCCCCAGCATTTT

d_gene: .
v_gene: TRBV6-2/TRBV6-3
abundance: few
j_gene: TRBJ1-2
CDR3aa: CASSWPGNTYYGYTF
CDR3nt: TGTGCCAGCAGTTGGCCAGGGAATACCTACTATGGCTACACCTTC

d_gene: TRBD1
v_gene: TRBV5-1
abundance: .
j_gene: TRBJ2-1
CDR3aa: CASSLGRDSPYNEQFF
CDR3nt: TGCGCCAGCAGCTTGGGTCGGGACAGCCCATACAATGAGCAGTTCTTC

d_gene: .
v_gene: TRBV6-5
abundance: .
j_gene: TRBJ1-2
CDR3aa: CASAGGNYGYTF
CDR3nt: TGTGCCAGCGCCGGGGGGAACTATGGCTACACCTTC

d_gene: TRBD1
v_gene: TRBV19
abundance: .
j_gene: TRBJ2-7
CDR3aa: CASSPGTAIYEQYF
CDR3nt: TGTGCCAGTAGTCCCGGGACAGCTATATACGAGCAGTACTTC

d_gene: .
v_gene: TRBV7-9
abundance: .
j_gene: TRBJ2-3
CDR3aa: CASSPLQVASTDTQYF
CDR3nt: TGTGCCAGCAGCCCACTCCAGGTGGCTAGCACAGATACGCAGTATTTT

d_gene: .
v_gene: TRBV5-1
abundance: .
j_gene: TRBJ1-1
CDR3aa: CASRRVRGTEAFF
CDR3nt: TGCGCCAGCAGACGGGTCAGAGGCACTGAAGCTTTCTTT

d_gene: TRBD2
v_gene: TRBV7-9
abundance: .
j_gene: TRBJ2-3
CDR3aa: CASSRAGATDTQYF
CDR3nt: TGTGCCAGCAGCCGAGCGGGGGCCACAGATACGCAGTATTTT

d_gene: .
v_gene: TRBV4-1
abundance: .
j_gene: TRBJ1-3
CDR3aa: CASSQDGGRAGNTIYF
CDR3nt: TGCGCCAGCAGCCAAGATGGAGGGCGGGCTGGAAACACCATATATTTT

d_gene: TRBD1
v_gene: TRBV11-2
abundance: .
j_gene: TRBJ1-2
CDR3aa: CASSRLRDREGYTF
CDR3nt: TGTGCCAGCAGCCGCCTAAGGGACAGGGAAGGCTACACCTTC

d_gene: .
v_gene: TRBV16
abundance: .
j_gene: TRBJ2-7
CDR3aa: CASSRQGYEQYF
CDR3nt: TGTGCCAGCAGCCGTCAGGGCTACGAGCAGTACTTC

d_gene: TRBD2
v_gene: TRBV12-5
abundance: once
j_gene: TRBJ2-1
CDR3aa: CASGLVGASGVGEQFF
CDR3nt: TGTGCTAGTGGTTTGGTAGGGGCTAGCGGGGTTGGTGAGCAGTTCTTC

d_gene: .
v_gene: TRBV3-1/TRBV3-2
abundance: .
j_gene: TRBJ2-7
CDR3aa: CASSQENGVSYEQYF
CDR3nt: TGTGCCAGCAGCCAAGAGAACGGGGTATCCTACGAGCAGTACTTC